The 14 T cell receptor beta chains listed next were all sequenced from one sample in a study of T-cell reconstitution after alpha-beta-depleted transplantation in children. A TCRbeta library incorporating unique molecular identifiers was prepared. One entry per CDR3 protein, called by TCRdb with MiXCR from the PCR reads. The sample includes 75,000 to 80,000 distinct CDR3 sequences, 15% to 20% of them seen just once. The sequences come from PBMCs, mostly from graft donor cells, collected 360 days after TCRalphabeta/CD19-depleted stem cell transplant. These receptors all come from a male patient aged 2 to 9 who had a stem cell transplant for acute lymphoblastic leukemia, so the T cells may come from the graft donor.

This clonotype has ten or more counts. J is TRBJ2-5 and V is TRBV18; no clear D. CDR1 and CDR2 from the germline V gene are KGHSH and LQKENI. The CDR3 loop spans 11 amino acids. Trimming removed 2 bases at V and 5 bases at J, with 3 bases between. The CDR3 sequence: CASSPRETQYF. CDR3 bases: TGTGCCAGCTCACCAAGGGAGACCCAGTACTTC.

The rearrangement links TRBV5-1 to TRBJ2-1, with D tentatively TRBD2 (6 bases). CDR3 size: 16 residues. With 4 bases removed from V and 2 bases from J, the gap between germline ends came to 16 bases. CDR1 SGHRS and CDR2 YFSETQ come from the germline V gene. CDR3 nucleotides: TGCGCCAGCAGCGCCCGCGGGGTTTCCCCCTACAATGAGCAGTTCTTC. Its protein is CASSARGVSPYNEQFF.

V gene TRBV7-9 combines with J gene TRBJ1-6, with 7 bases fitting TRBD1. The CDR3 is made up of 15 amino acids. In germline, CDR1 is SEHNR, CDR2 FQNEAQ (reference sequence). The junction had 7 bases not matched to a gene; V was cut back by 5 bases and J by 6 bases. In DNA, the CDR3 is TGTGCCAGCAGCCTACGGGACAGAGCTAATTCACCCCTCCACTTT. This encodes CASSLRDRANSPLHF.

As DNA, the CDR3 is TGTGCCAGCAGCTTGAGGGGGCTAGCGGGAGATGAGCAGTACTTC. Translated: CASSLRGLAGDEQYF. This sequence joins TRBV5-4 and TRBJ2-7; 10 nucleotides align to TRBD2. CDR3 length: 15 amino acids. Germline V lookup: CDR1 SGHNT, CDR2 YYREEE (reference sequence). Germline trimming cut 1 base from V and 7 bases from J; bases unmatched to any gene: 8.

The sample holds many counts of this clonotype. This sequence joins TRBV10-3 and TRBJ1-6; 7 nucleotides line up with TRBD1. This CDR3 is built from 15 residues. The J segment lost 7 bases and the V segment lost 0 bases, leaving 3 bases of the junction unmatched. The V gene's germline CDR1 is ENHRY and CDR2 SYGVKD. The CDR3 DNA is TGTGCCATCAGTGAGTCGGGACAGACCAATTCACCCCTCCACTTT. Protein product: CAISESGQTNSPLHF.

This clonotype was observed many times. The chain recombines TRBV11-3 with TRBJ2-7, with a tentative D call TRBD1 (6 bases). CDR3 length: 13 amino acids. V dropped 1 base and J dropped 6 bases, with 10 bases sitting between them. The germline CDR1 and CDR2 sequences are SGHNT and YENEEA. CDR3 loop: CASSLGGGLEQYF. CDR3 nucleotide sequence: TGTGCCAGCAGCTTAGGTGGGGGCCTCGAGCAGTACTTC.

The CDR3 spells CASSLLGDSSSYNEQFF. CDR3 nucleotide sequence: TGTGCCAGCAGCTTACTGGGCGATTCGAGCTCCTACAATGAGCAGTTCTTC. The chain joins TRBV7-9 to TRBJ2-1; D ambiguous. The CDR3 is 17 residues long. Germline loops: CDR1 SEHNR, CDR2 FQNEAQ (reference sequence). V shed 2 bases and J shed 0 bases, with 14 bases lying between them. The full variable domain, rest sourced from reference TRBV7-9 and TRBJ2-1, is DTGVSQNPRHKITKRGQNVTFRCDPISEHNRLYWYRQTLGQGPEFLTYFQNEAQLEKSRLLSDRFSAERPKGSFSTLEIQRTEQGDSAMYLCASSLLGDSSSYNEQFFGPGTRLTVL.

This clonotype came up a few times. This chain uses TRBV5-5 with TRBJ2-1; D unresolved. Germline V gene data show CDR1 as SGHKS and CDR2 as YYEKEE (reference sequence). CDR3 length: 13 amino acids. Trimming removed 1 base from V and 5 bases from J, with 7 bases in between. CDR3 nucleotides: TGTGCCAGCAGCTTGAGGCCGAACAATGAGCAGTTCTTC. It yields the protein CASSLRPNNEQFF.

The rearrangement links TRBV10-3 to TRBJ2-1; perhaps TRBD2 as D (5 bases). The CDR3 has 16 amino acids. From germline, CDR1 is ENHRY and CDR2 SYGVKD. V lost 3 bases and J lost 5, with 17 bases in between. The CDR3: CAISERGRAGDNEQFF. CDR3 coding DNA: TGTGCCATCAGTGAACGGGGTAGAGCTGGGGACAATGAGCAGTTCTTC.

J is TRBJ1-5 and V is TRBV6-1; 8 nucleotides match TRBD1. The germline V gene encodes CDR1 MNHNS and CDR2 SASEGT. V lost 6 bases and J lost 3; bases outside the gene matches: 10. The CDR3 has 16 amino acids. CDR3 bases: TGTGCCAGCAGAGCAAGGACAGGGCCGATCAATCAGCCCCAGCATTTT. It encodes CASRARTGPINQPQHF.

The chain joins TRBV14 to TRBJ2-5; TRBD2 aligns across 14 bases. CDR3 length equals 16 residues. After removal of 4 bases from V and 4 bases from J, the junction contained 5 bases not matched to a gene. Germline CDR1 is SGHDN and CDR2 is FVKESK. In DNA, the CDR3 is TGTGCCAGCAGCCCGGGACTAGCGGGAGCTGGAGAGACCCAGTACTTC. Translation gives CASSPGLAGAGETQYF.

This sequence joins TRBV5-1 and TRBJ2-5, with D possibly matching TRBD2 (6 bases). Germline loops: CDR1 SGHRS, CDR2 YFSETQ. Trimming took off 4 bases at V and 3 bases at J, with 16 bases between the two ends. This CDR3 is 15 amino acids long. The CDR3, as DNA: TGCGCCAGCAGCCTGGGGTCCAGGGAGGAAGAGACCCAGTACTTC. Encoded protein: CASSLGSREEETQYF.

This clonotype came up a few times. The gene calls are TRBV7-9 and TRBJ1-2; D is possibly TRBD1 (6 bases). The V and J ends lost 0 bases and 8 bases respectively, with 16 bases between them. This CDR3 is 15 amino acids long. Germline CDR1 SEHNR, CDR2 FQNEAQ (reference sequence). This CDR3 reads CASSLARTDRYGYTF. CDR3 in DNA: TGTGCCAGCAGCTTAGCGAGGACAGATCGTTACGGCTACACCTTC.

This clonotype was found a few times. This chain joins TRBV7-9 and TRBJ2-2; TRBD2 agrees at 8 bases. Trimming at V came to 4 bases and at J to 1 base, leaving 5 bases not matched to a gene. Germline-derived CDR1 and CDR2 are SEHNR and FQNEAQ (reference sequence). This CDR3 contains 16 residues. The CDR3 region has the DNA TGTGCCAGCAGCTCGCCGGGACTAGGGAACACCGGGGAGCTGTTTTTT. It yields the protein CASSSPGLGNTGELFF.